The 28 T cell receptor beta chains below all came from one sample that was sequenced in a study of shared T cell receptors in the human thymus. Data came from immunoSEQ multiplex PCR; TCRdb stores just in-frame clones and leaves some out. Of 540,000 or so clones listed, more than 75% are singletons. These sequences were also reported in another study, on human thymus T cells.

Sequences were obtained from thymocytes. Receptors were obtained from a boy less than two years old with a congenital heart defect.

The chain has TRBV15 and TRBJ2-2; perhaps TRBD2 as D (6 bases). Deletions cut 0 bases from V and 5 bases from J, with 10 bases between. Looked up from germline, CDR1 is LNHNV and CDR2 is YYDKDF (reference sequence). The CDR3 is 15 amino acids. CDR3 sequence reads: CATSRETEGTGELFF. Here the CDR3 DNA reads TGTGCCACCAGCAGAGAGACGGAGGGAACCGGGGAGCTGTTTTTT.

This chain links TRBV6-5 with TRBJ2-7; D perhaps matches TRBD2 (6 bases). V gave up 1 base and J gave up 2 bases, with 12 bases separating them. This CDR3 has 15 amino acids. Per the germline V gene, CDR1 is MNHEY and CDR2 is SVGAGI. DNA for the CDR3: TGTGCCAGCAGTTACTTAGCGGCCCATACCTACGAGCAGTACTTC. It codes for CASSYLAAHTYEQYF.

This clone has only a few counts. CDR3 nucleotides: TGTGCCAGCGGCCACAGGGTGTCCTACGAGCAGTACTTC. It translates to CASGHRVSYEQYF. The chain combines TRBV6-5 with TRBJ2-7, with D perhaps TRBD1 (6 bases). This CDR3 has 13 residues. With 8 bases removed from V and 1 base from J, the gap between germline ends came to 12 bases. The germline gives CDR1 MNHEY, CDR2 SVGAGI.

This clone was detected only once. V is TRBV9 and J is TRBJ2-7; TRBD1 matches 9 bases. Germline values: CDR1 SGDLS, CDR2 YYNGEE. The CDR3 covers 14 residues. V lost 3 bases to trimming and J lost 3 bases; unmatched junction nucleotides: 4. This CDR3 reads CASSGPGQGYEQYF. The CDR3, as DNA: TGTGCCAGCAGCGGACCGGGACAGGGCTACGAGCAGTACTTC.

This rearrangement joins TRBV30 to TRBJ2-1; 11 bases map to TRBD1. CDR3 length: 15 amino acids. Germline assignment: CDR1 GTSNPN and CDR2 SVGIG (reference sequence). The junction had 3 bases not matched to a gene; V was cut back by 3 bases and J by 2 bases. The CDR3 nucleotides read TGTGCCTGGAGGCCGGGACAGGGGGCCTACAATGAGCAGTTCTTC. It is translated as CAWRPGQGAYNEQFF.

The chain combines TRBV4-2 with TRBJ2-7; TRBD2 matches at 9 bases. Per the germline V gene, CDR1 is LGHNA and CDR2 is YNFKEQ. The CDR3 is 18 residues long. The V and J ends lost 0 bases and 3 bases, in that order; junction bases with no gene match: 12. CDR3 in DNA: TGTGCCAGCAGCCAAGATGGTGTGCGGCTAGCGGGACTCTACGAGCAGTACTTC. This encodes CASSQDGVRLAGLYEQYF.

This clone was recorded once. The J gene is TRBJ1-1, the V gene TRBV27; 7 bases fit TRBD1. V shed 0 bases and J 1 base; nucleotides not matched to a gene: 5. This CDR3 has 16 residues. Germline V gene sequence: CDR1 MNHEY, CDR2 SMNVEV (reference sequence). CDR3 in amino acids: CASSLSTGQTNTEAFF. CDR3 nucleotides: TGTGCCAGCAGTTTATCGACGGGACAGACGAACACTGAAGCTTTCTTT.

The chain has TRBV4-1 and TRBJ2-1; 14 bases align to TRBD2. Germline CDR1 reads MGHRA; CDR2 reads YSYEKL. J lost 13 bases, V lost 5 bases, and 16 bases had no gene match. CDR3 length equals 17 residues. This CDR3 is CASSTRQGLAGVLGQFF. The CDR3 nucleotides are TGCGCCAGCAGCACTAGGCAGGGACTAGCGGGAGTATTGGGCCAGTTCTTC.

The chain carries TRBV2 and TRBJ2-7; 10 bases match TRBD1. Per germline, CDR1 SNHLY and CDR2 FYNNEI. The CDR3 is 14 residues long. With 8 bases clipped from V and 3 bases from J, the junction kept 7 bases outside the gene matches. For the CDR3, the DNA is TGTGCCAGCGGGGGGCGGGACAGGGGCTACGAGCAGTACTTC. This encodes CASGGRDRGYEQYF.

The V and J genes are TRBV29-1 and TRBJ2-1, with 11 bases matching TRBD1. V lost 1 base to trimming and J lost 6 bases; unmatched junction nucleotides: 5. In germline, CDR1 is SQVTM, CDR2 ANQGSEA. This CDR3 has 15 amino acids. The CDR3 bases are TGCAGCGTTGAAGTTCGAGGACAGGGGGCCAATGAGCAGTTCTTC. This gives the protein CSVEVRGQGANEQFF.

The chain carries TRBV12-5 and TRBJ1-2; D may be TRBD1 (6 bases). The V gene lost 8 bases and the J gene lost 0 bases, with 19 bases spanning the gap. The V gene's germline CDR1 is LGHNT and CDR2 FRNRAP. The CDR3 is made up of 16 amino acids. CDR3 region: CASCRQATFPNYGYTF. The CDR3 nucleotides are TGTGCTAGTTGTAGACAGGCAACATTTCCTAACTATGGCTACACCTTC. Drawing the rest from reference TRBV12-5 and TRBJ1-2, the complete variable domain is DARVTQTPRHKVTEMGQEVTMRCQPILGHNTVFWYRQTMMQGLELLAYFRNRAPLDDSGMPKDRFSAEMPDATLATLKIQPSEPRDSAVYFCASCRQATFPNYGYTFGSGTRLTVV.

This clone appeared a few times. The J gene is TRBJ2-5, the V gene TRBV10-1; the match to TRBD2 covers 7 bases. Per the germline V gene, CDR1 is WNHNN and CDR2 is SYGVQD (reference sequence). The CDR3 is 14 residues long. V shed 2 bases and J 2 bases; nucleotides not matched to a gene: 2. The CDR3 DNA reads TGCGCCAGCAGTGAGACGGGACTACAAGAGACCCAGTACTTC. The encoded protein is CASSETGLQETQYF.

CDR3 region: CASGPSGLSSGNTIYF. The CDR3, as DNA: TGTGCTAGTGGTCCCTCCGGACTTAGCTCTGGAAACACCATATATTTT. The chain combines TRBV12-5 with TRBJ1-3, with D unresolved. CDR1 and CDR2 from the germline V gene are LGHNT and FRNRAP. The CDR3 length is 16 residues. Trimming stripped 5 bases from V and 0 bases from J, with 14 bases between.

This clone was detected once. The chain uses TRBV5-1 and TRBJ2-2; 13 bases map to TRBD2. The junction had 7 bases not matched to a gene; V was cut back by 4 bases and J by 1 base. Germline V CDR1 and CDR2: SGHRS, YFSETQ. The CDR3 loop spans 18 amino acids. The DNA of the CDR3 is TGCGCCAGCAGCGGTACTAGCGGGAGGGTTTTGAACACCGGGGAGCTGTTTTTT. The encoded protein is CASSGTSGRVLNTGELFF.

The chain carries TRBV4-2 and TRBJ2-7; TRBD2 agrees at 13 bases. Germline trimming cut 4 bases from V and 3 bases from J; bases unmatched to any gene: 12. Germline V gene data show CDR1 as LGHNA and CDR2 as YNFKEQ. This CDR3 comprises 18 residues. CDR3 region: CASSPGTSGVRGDYEQYF. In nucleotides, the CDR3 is TGTGCCAGCAGCCCCGGGACTAGCGGGGTTAGGGGGGACTACGAGCAGTACTTC.

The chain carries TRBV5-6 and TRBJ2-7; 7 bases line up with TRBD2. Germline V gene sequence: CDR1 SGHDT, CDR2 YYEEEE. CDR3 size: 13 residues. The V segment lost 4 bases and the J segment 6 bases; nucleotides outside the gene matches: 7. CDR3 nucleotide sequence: TGTGCCAGCAGCCCTCTGGGGGGGGGCGAGCAGTACTTC. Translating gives CASSPLGGGEQYF.

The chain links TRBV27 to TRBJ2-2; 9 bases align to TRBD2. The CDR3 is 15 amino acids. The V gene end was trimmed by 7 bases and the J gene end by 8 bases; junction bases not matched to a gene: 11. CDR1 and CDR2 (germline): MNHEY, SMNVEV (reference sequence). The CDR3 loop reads CASKVAGEGTGELFF. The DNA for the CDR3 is TGTGCCAGCAAAGTAGCGGGAGAGGGGACTGGGGAGCTGTTTTTT.

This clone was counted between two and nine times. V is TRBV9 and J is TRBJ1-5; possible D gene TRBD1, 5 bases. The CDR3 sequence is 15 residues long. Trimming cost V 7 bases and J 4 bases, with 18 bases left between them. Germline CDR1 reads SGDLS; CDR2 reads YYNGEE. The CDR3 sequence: CASQEGPGLNQPQHF. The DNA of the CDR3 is TGTGCCAGCCAGGAGGGTCCAGGGCTGAATCAGCCCCAGCATTTT. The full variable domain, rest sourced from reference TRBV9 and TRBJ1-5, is DSGVTQTPKHLITATGQRVTLRCSPRSGDLSVYWYQQSLDQGLQFLIQYYNGEERAKGNILERFSAQQFPDLHSELNLSSLELGDSALYFCASQEGPGLNQPQHFGDGTRLSIL.

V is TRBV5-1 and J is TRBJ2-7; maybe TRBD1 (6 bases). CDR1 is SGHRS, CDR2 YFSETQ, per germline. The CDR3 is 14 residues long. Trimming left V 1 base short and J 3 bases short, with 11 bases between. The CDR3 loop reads CASSLSRGYYEQYF. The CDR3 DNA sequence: TGCGCCAGCAGCTTGTCCAGGGGTTACTACGAGCAGTACTTC.

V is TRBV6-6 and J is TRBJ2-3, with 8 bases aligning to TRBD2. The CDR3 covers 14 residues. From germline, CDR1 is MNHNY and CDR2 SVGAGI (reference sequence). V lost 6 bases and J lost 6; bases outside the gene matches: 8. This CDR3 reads CASSPGTRSDTQYF. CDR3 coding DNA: TGTGCCAGCAGCCCCGGGACTAGATCCGATACGCAGTATTTT.

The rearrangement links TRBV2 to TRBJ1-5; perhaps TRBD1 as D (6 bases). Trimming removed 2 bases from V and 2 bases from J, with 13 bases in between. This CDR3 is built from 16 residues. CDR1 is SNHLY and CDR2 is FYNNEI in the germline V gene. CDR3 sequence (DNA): TGTGCCAGCAGTGAATTGGGCAGGGGCCGCAATCAGCCCCAGCATTTT. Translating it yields CASSELGRGRNQPQHF.

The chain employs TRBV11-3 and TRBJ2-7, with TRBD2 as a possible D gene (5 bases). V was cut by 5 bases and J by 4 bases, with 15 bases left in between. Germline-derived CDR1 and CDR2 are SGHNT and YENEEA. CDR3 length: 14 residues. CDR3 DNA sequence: TGTGCCAGCAGCCCAGGTCGGGGTAGGTACGAGCAGTACTTC. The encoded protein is CASSPGRGRYEQYF.

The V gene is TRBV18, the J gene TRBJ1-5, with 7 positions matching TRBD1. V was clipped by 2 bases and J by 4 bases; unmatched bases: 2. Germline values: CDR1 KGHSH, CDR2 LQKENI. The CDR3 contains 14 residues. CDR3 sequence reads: CASSPGTENQPQHF. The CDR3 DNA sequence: TGTGCCAGCTCACCAGGGACAGAGAATCAGCCCCAGCATTTT.

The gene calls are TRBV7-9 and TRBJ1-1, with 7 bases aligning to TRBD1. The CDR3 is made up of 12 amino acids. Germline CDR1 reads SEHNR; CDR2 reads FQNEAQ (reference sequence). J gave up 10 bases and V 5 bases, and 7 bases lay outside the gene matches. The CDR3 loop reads CASSPGGIGAFF. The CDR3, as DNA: TGTGCCAGCAGCCCAGGGGGGATAGGAGCTTTCTTT.

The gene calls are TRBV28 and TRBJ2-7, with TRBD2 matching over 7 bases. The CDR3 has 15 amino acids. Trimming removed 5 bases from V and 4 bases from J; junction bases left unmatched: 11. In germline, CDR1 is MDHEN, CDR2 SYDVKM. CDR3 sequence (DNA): TGTGCCAGCAGTGGAAACCCGACTAGCCGATACGAGCAGTACTTC. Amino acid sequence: CASSGNPTSRYEQYF.

CDR3 in amino acids: CSVYMGDSYGYTF. The CDR3 DNA is TGCAGCGTGTACATGGGGGACAGCTATGGCTACACCTTC. The J gene is TRBJ1-2, the V gene TRBV29-1, with 7 positions matching TRBD1. Germline CDR1 is SQVTM and CDR2 is ANQGSEA. V shed 6 bases, J shed 4 bases, and the junction held 8 bases outside the gene matches. This CDR3 has 13 residues.

CDR3 sequence reads: CASSPLGLAPTLGTQYF. DNA of the CDR3: TGTGCCAGCAGTCCCCTGGGACTAGCGCCCACTTTGGGGACCCAGTACTTC. The rearrangement uses TRBV27 and TRBJ2-5; 10 nucleotides align to TRBD2. With V trimmed by 5 bases and J by 7 bases, 16 bases remained unmatched. The CDR3 is 17 residues long. The germline V gene encodes CDR1 MNHEY and CDR2 SMNVEV (reference sequence).

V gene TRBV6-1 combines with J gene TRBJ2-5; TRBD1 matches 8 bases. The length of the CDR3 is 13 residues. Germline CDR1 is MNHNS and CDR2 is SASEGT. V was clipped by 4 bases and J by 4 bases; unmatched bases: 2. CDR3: CASSARGRETQYF. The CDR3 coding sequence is TGTGCCAGCAGTGCCAGGGGGCGAGAGACCCAGTACTTC.